This T cell receptor beta chain was found in a study of Ad26.COV2.S vaccination and SARS-CoV-2 variants. Study-wide background: This donor came from the COV1001 trial of Ad26.COV2.S. Participants got Ad26.COV2.S intramuscularly, once or twice 56 days apart.

The CDR3 runs 15 residues. CDR1 and CDR2 from the germline V gene are LNHNV and YYDKDF (reference sequence). V lost 0 bases and J lost 8, with 13 bases in between. General study results and limits: Substantial post-vaccination breadth of spike-specific CD8+ and CD4+ T cell responses was reported. Those who received vaccine or placebo ended up with similar non-spike TCR breadth.

As to this clone: Its antigen is undetermined. Other DNA sequences in the same sample also yield this CDR3.

Documented treatment: around 19 received Ad26.COV2.S at low or high dose, single or two shots; several received placebo; per-sample allocation not given. Sampling was done on day 63 after the first vaccine or placebo injection. Profiling relied on immunoSEQ multiplex PCR, and the TCRdb table lists in-frame clones only, not all of them. The sample contains roughly 380,000 clones, around 87% of which appear only once. The source was peripheral blood, collected in a trial of Ad26.COV2.S vaccine versus placebo. This clonotype was sampled from a person between 18 and 59 years old who received the Ad26.COV2.S COVID-19 vaccine or a placebo. The V gene is TRBV15, the J gene TRBJ1-4; D is undetermined. Written as DNA, the CDR3 is TGTGCCACCAGCAGAGATCGAGGGCTAGGGGAAAAACTGTTTTTT. It translates to CATSRDRGLGEKLFF.